This T cell receptor (beta chain) was profiled in a study of blood T cell repertoires in COVID-19. The data were produced by immunoSEQ multiplex PCR, yet TCRdb's version contains in-frame clones alone and is incomplete. The repertoire has 50,000 to 60,000 clones, around 90% of them found once; the top ten carry 3.6%. The CDR3 is 16 amino acids. V lost 7 bases, J lost 7 bases, and 10 bases stayed unmatched. The germline V gene has CDR1 LGHDT and CDR2 YNNKEL (reference sequence). Sequenced input: peripheral blood. This receptor was obtained from a man aged 40-55 years with COVID-19, enrolled during active disease. This chain connects TRBV3-1 (or the pseudogene TRBV3-2) to TRBJ1-6, with TRBD1 matching over 10 bases. CDR3 in amino acids: CASKHGDRGRNSPLHF. DNA for the CDR3: TGTGCCAGCAAGCATGGGGACAGGGGACGGAATTCACCCCTCCACTTT.